This is a list of T cell receptor beta chains from one sample in a study of blood T cell repertoires in COVID-19. TCRdb's table, derived via immunoSEQ multiplex PCR, lists solely in-frame clones and lacks some. The sample carries 120,000 or so clones, about 91% recorded once. The sequencing sample was made of peripheral blood. Receptors were obtained from a woman in her forties or fifties with active or convalescent COVID-19. Each CDR3 is given without its conserved first and last residue.

v_gene	j_gene	CDR3aa
TRBV5-1	TRBJ2-7	ASSLGLSSAGAPYEQY
TRBV10-1	TRBJ2-7	ASSLDHPYEQY
TRBV28	TRBJ2-4	AAEGGSSPKNIQY
TRBV5-6	TRBJ2-7	ASSLGQGVRWYEQY
TRBV6-5	TRBJ1-4	ASSYGGQIEKLF
TRBV5-1	TRBJ2-3	AIRGGRDSTDTQY
TRBV30	TRBJ2-5	AWSPGTALQETQY
TRBV19	TRBJ1-1	ASSIGHRNTEAF
TRBV20-1	TRBJ2-1	SASITSVPYNEQF
TRBV30	TRBJ2-1	AWSVLGQALSEQF
TRBV5-1	TRBJ1-1	ASSLAGQFLEEAF
TRBV4-2	TRBJ2-3	ASSQRGGTSQDTQY
TRBV7-9	TRBJ1-1	AIPAGTGEAF
TRBV7-3	TRBJ2-3	ASSPAPTGGGADTQY
TRBV2	TRBJ2-7	ASSVRVYEQY
TRBV6-6	TRBJ2-4	ASTRLLKNIQY
TRBV4-2	TRBJ1-4	ASSQDKGSATNEKLF
TRBV7-2	TRBJ2-5	ASSPGQDGKETQY
TRBV4-3	TRBJ2-1	ASSQEPLAGVNEQF
TRBV29-1	TRBJ2-7	SVGRLADASPNEQY
TRBV20-1	TRBJ2-3	SASRLAGVASTDTQY
TRBV6-4	TRBJ1-5	ASGRGGNQPQH
TRBV9	TRBJ2-7	ASSKASGLAYEQY
TRBV5-5	TRBJ1-1	ASRNEPGGGTEAF
TRBV11-2	TRBJ2-1	ASSLELADYNEQF
TRBV2	TRBJ2-3	ASSSYLWVAGTADTQY
TRBV30	TRBJ2-5	AWMHYLGGAGGTQY
TRBV24-1	TRBJ1-2	ATRDRFYGYT
TRBV12-3/TRBV12-4	TRBJ1-1	ASRQGLTEAF
TRBV10-3	TRBJ2-7	ASGIQGGEQY
TRBV11-2	TRBJ1-1	ASSRGGVSGTEAF
TRBV7-3	TRBJ2-7	ASSLDSGSHYEQY
TRBV29-1	TRBJ1-1	SVGTLNTEAF
TRBV28	TRBJ1-2	ASSLSPLGGYT
TRBV19	TRBJ2-1	ASSLQGPLDEQF
TRBV28	TRBJ2-1	ASTGTSASYNEQF
TRBV7-2	TRBJ2-3	ASSPGLALGGPDTQY
TRBV7-9	TRBJ2-4	ASSLQTMGVKNIQY
TRBV24-1	TRBJ2-3	ATSDWTGTTDTQY
TRBV24-1	TRBJ2-3	ATSDQGIGTDTQY
TRBV30	TRBJ2-6	AWRYTAGSSGANVLT
TRBV30	TRBJ1-3	ASDRGGNTIY
TRBV28	TRBJ2-5	ASRTGHLETQY
TRBV6-6	TRBJ1-1	ASSYAENTEAF
TRBV4-3	TRBJ2-1	ASSTRVAGGVIGNNEQF
TRBV5-1	TRBJ2-2	ASRLEGEGTGELF
TRBV27	TRBJ1-6	ASSNRDRGPNSPLH
TRBV27	TRBJ2-5	ASSLGGPETQY
TRBV6-5	TRBJ1-5	ASSSRDRINQPQH
TRBV5-5	TRBJ2-1	ASILERGSYNEQF
TRBV3-1/TRBV3-2	TRBJ2-3	ASSHAAGRVTDTQY